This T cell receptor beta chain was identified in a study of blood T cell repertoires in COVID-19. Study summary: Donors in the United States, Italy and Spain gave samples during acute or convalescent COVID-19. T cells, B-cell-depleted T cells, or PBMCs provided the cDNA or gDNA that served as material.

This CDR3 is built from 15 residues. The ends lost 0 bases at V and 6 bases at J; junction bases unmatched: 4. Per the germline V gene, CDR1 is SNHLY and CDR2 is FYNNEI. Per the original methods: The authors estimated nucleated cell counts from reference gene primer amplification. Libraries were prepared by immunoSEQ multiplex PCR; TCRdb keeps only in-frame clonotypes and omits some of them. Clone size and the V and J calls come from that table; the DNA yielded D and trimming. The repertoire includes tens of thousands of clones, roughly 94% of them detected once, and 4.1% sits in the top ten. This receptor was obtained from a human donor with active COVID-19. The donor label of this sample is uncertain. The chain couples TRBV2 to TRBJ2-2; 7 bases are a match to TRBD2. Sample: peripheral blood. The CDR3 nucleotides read TGTGCCAGCAGTGAAGCGCTTGGGGGGGCCGGGGAGCTGTTTTTT. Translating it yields CASSEALGGAGELFF.